Each of the 31 T cell receptor beta chains below was sequenced from the same sample in a study of monozygotic twins with inflammatory bowel disease. TCRdb reanalyzed the 5' RACE reads and collapses them to one entry per CDR3 protein, without DNA. Its listing shows some 330,000 distinct CDR3 sequences. The sequencing sample was made of blood. These receptors all stem from a human donor with ulcerative colitis or Crohn's disease, or a healthy co-twin of an affected twin (not recorded which).

V and J are TRBV7-2 and TRBJ2-7. The germline V gene encodes CDR1 SGHTA and CDR2 FQGNSA. This CDR3 is 14 amino acids long. The CDR3 protein is CASSFAGRIYEQYF.

This chain uses TRBV20-1 with TRBJ2-1; the TRBD2 assignment by TCRdb is unverifiable without DNA. In germline, CDR1 is DFQATT, CDR2 SNEGSKA (reference sequence). The CDR3 length is 17 residues. The CDR3 reads CSARDPGGAISYNEQFF.

V and J are TRBV3-1 and TRBJ2-1; TCRdb indicates TRBD1, and absent DNA this call remains unverified. CDR1 LGHDT and CDR2 YNNKEL come from the germline V gene (reference sequence). The CDR3 loop spans 12 amino acids. CDR3 in amino acids: CASKVKRGQQFF.

This chain uses TRBV28 with TRBJ2-4; TCRdb lists TRBD1, though no DNA is available to test this call. Per germline, CDR1 MDHEN and CDR2 SYDVKM. The CDR3 consists of 14 residues. The CDR3 is CASSLSTPPRIQYF.

CDR3 sequence reads: CASSRREQTQYF. V usage is TRBV11-1 and J usage is TRBJ2-5. Germline V gene sequence: CDR1 SGHAT, CDR2 FQDESV (reference sequence). The CDR3 has 12 residues.

The V call is TRBV5-1, the J call TRBJ1-2; TCRdb names TRBD1, which stays unverified in the absence of DNA. The CDR3 is made up of 15 amino acids. Germline CDR1 is SGHRS and CDR2 is YFSETQ. The CDR3 region is CASSLGADSNYGYTF.

The chain uses TRBV29-1 and TRBJ2-2; TCRdb calls TRBD2, which cannot be checked without DNA. Germline CDR1 reads SQVTM; CDR2 reads ANQGSEA. The CDR3 extends over 16 amino acids. CDR3: CSVARGGGQNRRELFF.

V and J are TRBV7-9 and TRBJ2-7; no DNA is available, so the TRBD1 call from TCRdb remains unchecked. Germline V gene data show CDR1 as SEHNR and CDR2 as FQNEAQ (reference sequence). The CDR3 spans 14 residues. This CDR3 reads CASSRRDRGTEQYF.

The gene calls are TRBV2 and TRBJ2-7; the D call from TCRdb, TRBD1, cannot be confirmed without DNA. Germline V gene lookup returns CDR1 SNHLY and CDR2 FYNNEI. CDR3 length: 14 residues. CDR3 residues: CASSEFRGSYEQYF.

CDR3 region: CASSLLESNEQFF. The chain is built from TRBV12-3 or TRBV12-4 and TRBJ2-1; TCRdb's assignment of TRBD2 cannot be checked, as there is no DNA. The length of the CDR3 is 13 residues.

V and J are TRBV3-1 and TRBJ2-1; the D call from TCRdb, TRBD2, cannot be confirmed without DNA. The CDR3 has 19 amino acids. Per the germline V gene, CDR1 is LGHDT and CDR2 is YNNKEL (reference sequence). The CDR3 here is CASSADTLLAGGPYNEQFF.

The rearrangement links TRBV24-1 to TRBJ2-5; lacking DNA, the TRBD2 call made by TCRdb goes unchecked. The CDR3 loop spans 15 amino acids. CDR1 KGHDR and CDR2 SFDVKD come from the germline V gene. The CDR3 reads CATSLAGTSGETQYF.

CDR3 amino acids: CASSLAKVSHGYTF. This sequence joins TRBV5-1 and TRBJ1-2. The CDR3 has 14 amino acids. Germline CDR1 and CDR2: SGHRS and YFSETQ.

The V gene is TRBV12-3 or TRBV12-4, the J gene TRBJ1-4; the D call from TCRdb, TRBD1, cannot be confirmed without DNA. The CDR3 consists of 12 residues. The CDR3 spells CASSSTVGKLFF.

The rearrangement uses TRBV2 and TRBJ2-1; TCRdb returns TRBD1, unconfirmable since there is no DNA. CDR1 is SNHLY and CDR2 is FYNNEI in the germline V gene. The CDR3 is made up of 13 amino acids. The CDR3 sequence: CASNAGEVNEQFF.

This chain links TRBV12-3 or TRBV12-4 with TRBJ1-2; TCRdb lists TRBD1, though no DNA is available to test this call. The CDR3 totals 14 residues. The CDR3 protein is CASSTTDRGHGYTF.

CDR3 sequence: CASRGPSSYEQYF. This chain connects TRBV7-2 to TRBJ2-7. The CDR3 is 13 residues long. Germline assignment: CDR1 SGHTA and CDR2 FQGNSA.

This chain uses TRBV6-2 or TRBV6-3 with TRBJ2-5; the D gene TCRdb calls, TRBD1, cannot be checked with no DNA. CDR1 is MNHEY and CDR2 is SVGEGT in the germline V gene. The CDR3 is 15 residues long. The CDR3 sequence: CASTTPRGDRRTQYF.

The chain recombines TRBV29-1 with TRBJ1-1; lacking DNA, the TRBD1 call made by TCRdb goes unchecked. Germline V gives CDR1 SQVTM, CDR2 ANQGSEA. CDR3 length equals 15 residues. CDR3 loop: CSVGRLGQLNTEAFF. Filled out from reference TRBV29-1 and TRBJ1-1, the complete variable domain reads SAVISQKPSRDICQRGTSLTIQCQVDSQVTMMFWYRQQPGQSLTLIATANQGSEATYESGFVIDKFPISRPNLTFSTLTVSNMSPEDSSIYLCSVGRLGQLNTEAFFGQGTRLTVV.

This chain joins TRBV7-3 and TRBJ2-7. The germline CDR1 and CDR2 sequences are SGHTA and FQGTGA. This CDR3 spans 13 amino acids. CDR3 sequence: CASSLAHSSEQYF.

The chain combines TRBV14 with TRBJ2-1. The V gene's germline CDR1 is SGHDN and CDR2 FVKESK. The CDR3 spans 17 residues. The CDR3 reads CASRHQAGQGPYNEQFF. The full variable domain, its missing parts supplied by reference TRBV14 and TRBJ2-1, is EAGVTQFPSHSVIEKGQTVTLRCDPISGHDNLYWYRRVMGKEIKFLLHFVKESKQDESGMPNNRFLAERTGGTYSTLKVQPAELEDSGVYFCASRHQAGQGPYNEQFFGPGTRLTVL.

The chain is built from TRBV28 and TRBJ2-5; TCRdb reports TRBD2, a call that lacks DNA to check it against. Germline V gene lookup returns CDR1 MDHEN and CDR2 SYDVKM. The CDR3 covers 12 residues. This CDR3 reads CASNEGLKTQYF. Full variable domain (missing parts from reference TRBV28 and TRBJ2-5): DVKVTQSSRYLVKRTGEKVFLECVQDMDHENMFWYRQDPGLGLRLIYFSYDVKMKEKGDIPEGYSVSREKKERFSLILESASTNQTSMYLCASNEGLKTQYFGPGTRLLVL.

CDR3 sequence reads: CASSRTSGGDEQFF. This chain connects TRBV10-1 to TRBJ2-1; the D call of TRBD2 rests on TCRdb alone, since no DNA is present to check it. Per germline, CDR1 WNHNN and CDR2 SYGVQD (reference sequence). CDR3 length: 14 amino acids.

The V call is TRBV4-3, the J call TRBJ2-1; the D gene TCRdb calls, TRBD1, cannot be checked with no DNA. The CDR3 has 17 residues. Germline V gene lookup returns CDR1 LGHNA and CDR2 YSLEER. CDR3 amino acids: CASSQDRFGGPGNEQFF.

This sequence joins TRBV6-5 and TRBJ2-6; the D call from TCRdb, TRBD1, cannot be confirmed without DNA. CDR1 and CDR2 (germline): MNHEY, SVGAGI. The CDR3 is 17 residues long. The chain's CDR3 is CASSSRDRGDGANVLTF.

The chain is built from TRBV18 and TRBJ2-6. This CDR3 comprises 17 residues. The V gene's germline CDR1 is KGHSH and CDR2 LQKENI. CDR3 residues: CASSPRAGYSGANVLTF.

CDR3 loop: CASSSGQINEKLFF. The rearrangement joins TRBV12-3 or TRBV12-4 to TRBJ1-4; TCRdb outputs TRBD1, but without DNA this stays unchecked. The CDR3 contains 14 residues.

The chain has TRBV12-3 or TRBV12-4 and TRBJ2-5; with no DNA, the TCRdb D assignment of TRBD1 cannot be verified. The CDR3 length is 15 residues. This chain's CDR3 is CASSLGASEGETQYF.

This chain joins TRBV29-1 and TRBJ2-4. CDR1 SQVTM and CDR2 ANQGSEA come from the germline V gene. The length of the CDR3 is 14 residues. This CDR3 reads CSVDNPLAKNIQYF.

The chain joins TRBV7-2 to TRBJ2-7; TCRdb's D gene call, TRBD2, goes unchecked for lack of DNA. Germline values: CDR1 SGHTA, CDR2 FQGNSA. This CDR3 is 16 amino acids long. The CDR3 here is CASSRGTSGRAHEQYF.

Here the CDR3 reads CASSSPGMPYEQYF. The chain recombines TRBV21-1 with TRBJ2-7. TRBV21-1 is described as a pseudogene. This CDR3 has 14 amino acids.